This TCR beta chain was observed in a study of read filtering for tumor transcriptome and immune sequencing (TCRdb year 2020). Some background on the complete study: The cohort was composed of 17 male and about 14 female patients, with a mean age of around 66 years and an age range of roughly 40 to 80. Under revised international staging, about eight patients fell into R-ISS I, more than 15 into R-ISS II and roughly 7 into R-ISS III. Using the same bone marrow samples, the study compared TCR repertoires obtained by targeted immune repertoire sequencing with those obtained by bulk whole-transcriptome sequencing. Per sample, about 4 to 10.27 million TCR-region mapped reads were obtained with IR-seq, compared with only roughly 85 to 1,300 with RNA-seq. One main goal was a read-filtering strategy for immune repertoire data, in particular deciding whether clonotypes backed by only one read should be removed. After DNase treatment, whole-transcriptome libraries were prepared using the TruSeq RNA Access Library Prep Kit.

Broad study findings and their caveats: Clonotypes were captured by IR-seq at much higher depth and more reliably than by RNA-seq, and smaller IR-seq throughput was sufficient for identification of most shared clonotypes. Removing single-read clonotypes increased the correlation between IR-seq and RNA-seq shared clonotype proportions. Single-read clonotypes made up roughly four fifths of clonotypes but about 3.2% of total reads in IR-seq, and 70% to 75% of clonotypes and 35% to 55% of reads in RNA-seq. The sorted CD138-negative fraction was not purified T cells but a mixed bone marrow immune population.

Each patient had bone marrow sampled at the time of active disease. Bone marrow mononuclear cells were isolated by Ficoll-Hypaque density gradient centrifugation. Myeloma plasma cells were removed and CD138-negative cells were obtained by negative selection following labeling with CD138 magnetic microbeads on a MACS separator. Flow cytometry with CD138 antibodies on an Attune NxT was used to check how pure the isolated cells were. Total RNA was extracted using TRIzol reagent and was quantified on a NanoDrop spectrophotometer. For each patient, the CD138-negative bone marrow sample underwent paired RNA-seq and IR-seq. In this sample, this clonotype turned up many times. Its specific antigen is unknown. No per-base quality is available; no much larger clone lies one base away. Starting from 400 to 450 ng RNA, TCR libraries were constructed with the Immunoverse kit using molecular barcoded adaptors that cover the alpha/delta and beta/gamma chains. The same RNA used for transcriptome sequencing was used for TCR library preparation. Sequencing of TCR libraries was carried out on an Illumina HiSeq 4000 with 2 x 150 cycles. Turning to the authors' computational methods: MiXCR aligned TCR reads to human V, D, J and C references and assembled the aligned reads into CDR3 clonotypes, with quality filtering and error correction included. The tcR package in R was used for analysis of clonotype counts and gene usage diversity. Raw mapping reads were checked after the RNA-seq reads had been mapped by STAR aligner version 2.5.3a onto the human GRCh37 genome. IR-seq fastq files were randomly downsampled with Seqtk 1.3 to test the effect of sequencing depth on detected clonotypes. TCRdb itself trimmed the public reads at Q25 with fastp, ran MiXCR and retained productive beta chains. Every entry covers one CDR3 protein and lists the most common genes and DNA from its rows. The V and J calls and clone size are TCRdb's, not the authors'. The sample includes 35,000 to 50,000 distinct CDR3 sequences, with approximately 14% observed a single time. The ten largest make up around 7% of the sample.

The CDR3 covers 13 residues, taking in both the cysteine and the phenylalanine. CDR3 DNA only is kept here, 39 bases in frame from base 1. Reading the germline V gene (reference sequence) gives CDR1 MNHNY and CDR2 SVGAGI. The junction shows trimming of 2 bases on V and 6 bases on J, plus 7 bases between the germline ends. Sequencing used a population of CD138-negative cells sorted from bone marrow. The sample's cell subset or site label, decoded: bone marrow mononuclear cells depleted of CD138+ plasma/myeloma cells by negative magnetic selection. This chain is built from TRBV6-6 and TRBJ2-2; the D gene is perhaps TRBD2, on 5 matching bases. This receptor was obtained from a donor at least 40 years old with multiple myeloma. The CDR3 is CASSYGLPGELFF. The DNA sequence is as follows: TGTGCCAGCAGTTACGGACTTCCCGGGGAGCTGTTTTTT.